The 24 T cell receptor beta chains given below trace back to one sample, sequenced in a study of beta chain features in type 1 diabetes. What was sequenced were expressed TCRB transcripts, since all of the isolated RNA had been reverse transcribed. Sequencing was performed with immunoSEQ multiplex PCR; in TCRdb, only in-frame clones are kept and a portion is missing. The sample has 130,000 to 150,000 clones, 9% to 9.5% seen once. The sequenced sample was central memory CD4+ T cells from blood. The receptor source for this set is a young man in good health.

J is TRBJ2-5 and V is TRBV7-3, with D perhaps TRBD1 (6 bases). The germline V gene encodes CDR1 SGHTA and CDR2 FQGTGA. Deletions cut 2 bases from V and 3 bases from J, with 22 bases between. This CDR3 comprises 18 residues. CDR3 loop: CASSLAPHTRTAKETQYF. The CDR3, as DNA: TGTGCCAGCAGCTTAGCACCTCATACCAGGACAGCTAAAGAGACCCAGTACTTC.

At least ten counts were recorded for this clone. The genes are TRBV7-2 and TRBJ1-2; 9 bases match TRBD1. Germline V gives CDR1 SGHTA, CDR2 FQGNSA. The CDR3 length is 15 residues. V was pared by 4 bases and J by 6 bases, with 9 bases of the junction left unmatched. The CDR3 here is CASSSPIGQGHGYTF. DNA for the CDR3: TGTGCCAGCAGCTCCCCCATAGGACAGGGGCATGGCTACACCTTC.

The rearrangement joins TRBV21-1 to TRBJ2-2; TRBD1 is taken as the D call from the table, unchecked against the DNA. TRBV21-1 is flagged as a pseudogene. There are 14 residues in the CDR3. CDR3 sequence (DNA): TGTGCCAGCAGCAAAGGGGCCGACACCGGGGAGCTGTTTTTT. Amino acid sequence: CASSKGADTGELFF.

This clone showed up just a few times. The chain employs TRBV5-4 and TRBJ2-5; no firm D call. The J call may not be correct, given that the DNA end is closer to TRBJ2-7. The germline CDR1 and CDR2 sequences are SGHNT and YYREEE (reference sequence). The CDR3 loop spans 14 amino acids. The CDR3 protein is CASRPMSDSYEQYF. The CDR3 DNA follows: TGTGCCAGCAGGCCGATGAGCGACTCCTACGAGCAGTACTTC.

In this sample, this clone turned up a few times. V and J are TRBV18 and TRBJ1-6; perhaps TRBD1 as D (6 bases). Trimming pared 4 bases from V and 3 bases from J, leaving 19 bases between. Germline V gene lookup returns CDR1 KGHSH and CDR2 LQKENI. This CDR3 is 18 amino acids long. The DNA for the CDR3 is TGTGCCAGCTCACTCAACAGGGAGGGCCCGGTCTATAATTCACCCCTCCACTTT. Its translation: CASSLNREGPVYNSPLHF.

This clone was detected a few times. J is TRBJ2-7 and V is TRBV5-6; tentatively, D is TRBD1 (5 bases). CDR1 SGHDT and CDR2 YYEEEE come from the germline V gene. V lost 0 bases, J lost 5 bases, and 12 bases lay in between. The CDR3 is 14 residues long. This CDR3 is CASSLEGAQDEQYF. CDR3 nucleotides: TGTGCCAGCAGCTTGGAAGGGGCGCAGGACGAGCAGTACTTC.

This clone has more than one count but fewer than ten. This specimen includes other DNA sequences encoding the same CDR3. The CDR3 sequence is CASSLQGGDYGYTF. DNA for the CDR3: TGTGCCAGCAGCTTACAGGGGGGTGACTATGGCTACACCTTC. The V and J genes are TRBV13 and TRBJ1-2; TRBD1 matches at 7 bases. The CDR3 consists of 14 residues. J gave up 3 bases and V 2 bases, and 3 bases lay outside the gene matches. Germline V gene lookup returns CDR1 PRHDT and CDR2 FYEKMQ (reference sequence).

This clone was seen ten or more times. The V gene is TRBV29-1, the J gene TRBJ2-7; TRBD1 matches at 9 bases. This CDR3 contains 12 residues. CDR1 and CDR2 from the germline V gene are SQVTM and ANQGSEA. V lost 5 bases and J lost 7; bases outside the gene matches: 6. The CDR3 DNA is TGCAGCGTTTTAAGGACAGGGGAAGAGCAGTACTTC. Amino acid sequence: CSVLRTGEEQYF.

V is TRBV5-6 and J is TRBJ2-7, with a tentative D call TRBD1 (5 bases). The germline V gene has CDR1 SGHDT and CDR2 YYEEEE. The V end lost 4 bases, the J end lost 4 bases, and 9 bases lay between the germline ends. The CDR3 runs 12 residues. CDR3: CASSLRVYEQYF. The CDR3 nucleotides are TGTGCCAGCAGCCTCAGGGTGTACGAGCAGTACTTC.

The genes are TRBV6-6 and TRBJ1-6, with TRBD1 identical over 7 bases. The germline CDR1 and CDR2 sequences are MNHNY and SVGAGI (reference sequence). The ends lost 6 bases at V and 2 bases at J; junction bases unmatched: 4. This CDR3 has 15 amino acids. In DNA, the CDR3 is TGTGCCAGCAGCTCCGGGACAGCCTATAATTCACCCCTCCACTTT. Translation gives CASSSGTAYNSPLHF.

The table lists this clone with a few counts. The chain links TRBV6-5 to TRBJ1-3, with D perhaps matching TRBD1 (5 bases). Deletions cut 0 bases from V and 0 bases from J, with 9 bases between. The V gene's germline CDR1 is MNHEY and CDR2 SVGAGI. This CDR3 region has 16 residues. Written as DNA, the CDR3 is TGTGCCAGCAGTTACTCGACCAGGGTCTCTGGAAACACCATATATTTT. Protein product: CASSYSTRVSGNTIYF.

This chain links TRBV11-2 with TRBJ1-1; D might be TRBD1 (6 bases). V was trimmed by 4 bases and J by 2 bases, leaving 17 bases between them. CDR1 is SGHAT and CDR2 is FQNNGV in the germline V gene. This CDR3 contains 16 residues. In DNA form, the CDR3 reads TGTGCCAGCAGCTGGAACGCAGGGGAGGGAAACACTGAAGCTTTCTTT. Amino acids: CASSWNAGEGNTEAFF. The full variable domain, its missing parts supplied by reference TRBV11-2 and TRBJ1-1, is EAGVAQSPRYKIIEKRQSVAFWCNPISGHATLYWYQQILGQGPKLLIQFQNNGVVDDSQLPKDRFSAERLKGVDSTLKIQPAKLEDSAVYLCASSWNAGEGNTEAFFGQGTRLTVV.

This clone was detected a few times. The chain combines TRBV15 with TRBJ2-2; TRBD1 matches 10 bases. The CDR3 sequence is 15 residues long. Germline assignment: CDR1 LNHNV and CDR2 YYDKDF (reference sequence). V was clipped by 3 bases and J by 7 bases; unmatched bases: 5. The CDR3 loop is CATSRGDRGGGELFF. The CDR3, as DNA: TGTGCCACCAGCAGGGGGGACAGGGGCGGCGGGGAGCTGTTTTTT.

This sequence joins TRBV9 and TRBJ2-3; 9 bases map to TRBD2. Germline V lookup: CDR1 SGDLS, CDR2 YYNGEE. The CDR3 runs 15 residues. The ends lost 1 base at V and 2 bases at J; junction bases unmatched: 2. The CDR3 is CASSVRTSDTDTQYF. The DNA for the CDR3 is TGTGCCAGCAGCGTAAGGACTAGCGACACAGATACGCAGTATTTT.

The table lists this clone with a few counts. The chain links TRBV28 to TRBJ2-2; 9 bases line up with TRBD1. Per germline, CDR1 MDHEN and CDR2 SYDVKM. The J segment lost 7 bases and the V segment lost 5 bases, leaving 14 bases of the junction unmatched. This CDR3 region has 17 residues. The CDR3 sequence is CASSPSWGQGGIGELFF. CDR3 sequence (DNA): TGTGCCAGCAGTCCCTCCTGGGGACAGGGCGGGATCGGGGAGCTGTTTTTT.

V and J are TRBV7-2 and TRBJ1-4; D might be TRBD1 (6 bases). V dropped 4 bases and J dropped 3 bases, with 9 bases sitting between them. Germline V gene data show CDR1 as SGHTA and CDR2 as FQGNSA. The CDR3 contains 14 residues. The CDR3: CASSSRQANEKLFF. The CDR3 DNA sequence: TGTGCCAGCAGCTCCCGACAGGCTAATGAAAAACTGTTTTTT.

This clone was found a few times. V and J are TRBV6-5 and TRBJ2-7; D gene uncertain. This CDR3 spans 14 amino acids. The V gene lost 6 bases and the J gene lost 0 bases, with 12 bases spanning the gap. Germline CDR1 reads MNHEY; CDR2 reads SVGAGI. The CDR3 nucleotides read TGTGCCAGCAGCCCTCTCAGAAGCTCCTACGAGCAGTACTTC. Its protein product is CASSPLRSSYEQYF.

This clone was counted between two and nine times. The rearrangement links TRBV7-9 to TRBJ1-4; D is ambiguous. V lost 2 bases and J 11 bases, leaving 9 bases between the germline ends. This CDR3 is built from 12 residues. Germline-derived CDR1 and CDR2 are SEHNR and FQNEAQ (reference sequence). The CDR3 here is CASSLTTRKLFF. CDR3 nucleotide sequence: TGTGCCAGCAGCTTAACGACGCGGAAACTGTTTTTT.

A few counts support this clone. J is TRBJ1-2 and V is TRBV27, with D maybe TRBD1 (6 bases). Germline CDR1 MNHEY, CDR2 SMNVEV (reference sequence). The CDR3 loop spans 15 amino acids. V was pared by 4 bases and J by 2 bases, with 14 bases between. The CDR3 protein is CASSYKQGENYGYTF. The CDR3 region has the DNA TGTGCCAGCAGTTACAAACAGGGTGAAAACTATGGCTACACCTTC.

This clone was recorded many times. The chain has TRBV27 and TRBJ2-1; possible D gene TRBD1, 6 bases. CDR3 length equals 13 residues. Trimming left V 2 bases short and J 8 bases short, with 10 bases between. The germline CDR1 and CDR2 sequences are MNHEY and SMNVEV (reference sequence). CDR3 bases: TGTGCCAGCAGTTTAGGCAGGGGCTATGAGCAGTTCTTC. Its protein is CASSLGRGYEQFF.

V and J are TRBV4-1 and TRBJ1-6; D is unclear. Germline assignment: CDR1 MGHRA and CDR2 YSYEKL. The CDR3 is 17 residues long. Trimming removed 0 bases at V and 3 bases at J, with 12 bases between. CDR3 coding DNA: TGCGCCAGCAGCCAAGATATTGGAGGGATCTATAATTCACCCCTCCACTTT. Protein sequence: CASSQDIGGIYNSPLHF.

This rearrangement joins TRBV4-1 to TRBJ1-2; D might be TRBD1 (6 bases). The germline V gene encodes CDR1 MGHRA and CDR2 YSYEKL. The CDR3 runs to 16 residues. The V and J ends lost 0 bases and 4 bases respectively, with 15 bases between them. The CDR3 DNA reads as TGCGCCAGCAGCCAAGATCCCACTAGGGGGAGCTATGGCTACACCTTC. Protein: CASSQDPTRGSYGYTF.

There are a few counts of this clone. The chain couples TRBV2 to TRBJ2-7, with 9 bases lining up with TRBD1. CDR1 SNHLY and CDR2 FYNNEI come from the germline V gene. V trimming: 8 bases; J trimming: 8 bases; junction bases outside the gene matches: 7. CDR3 length: 12 amino acids. For the CDR3, the DNA is TGTGCCAGCGGCCGGGACAGGGCAAAGCAGTACTTC. This gives the protein CASGRDRAKQYF.

This clone was counted only a few times. V gene TRBV15 combines with J gene TRBJ1-4; perhaps TRBD1 as D (6 bases). There are 16 residues in the CDR3. Germline CDR1 LNHNV, CDR2 YYDKDF (reference sequence). Between the trimmed V and J ends, which lost 0 bases and 8 bases, there was a span of 16 bases. The CDR3 loop reads CATSREGSRGAEKLFF. The CDR3 region has the DNA TGTGCCACCAGCAGAGAAGGGAGCAGGGGTGCAGAAAAACTGTTTTTT.